The rows below give T cell receptor beta chains drawn from one sample of a study of technical replicates of blood from four donors. TCRdb keeps only in-frame clones here, not all; method: immunoSEQ multiplex PCR. The repertoire holds 95,000 or so clones, with approximately 96% as singletons. Sequencing was carried out using T cells isolated from PBMCs. These receptors were obtained from a human donor in good health. Both conserved end residues are part of each CDR3. A D gene is named only where the DNA matches it firmly. Part of the rows lack a size; the others show once, few, many or a class for expanded clones.

-	TRBJ1-4	TRBV18	-	CASSPGSGQHEKLFF	TGTGCCAGCTCACCGGGCTCGGGACAACATGAAAAACTGTTTTTT
-	TRBJ2-1	TRBV4-1	-	CASSHEPVDNEQFF	TGCGCCAGCAGCCATGAGCCGGTAGACAATGAGCAGTTCTTC
-	TRBJ2-1	TRBV2	-	CASSRGNEQFF	TGTGCCAGCAGTAGAGGGAATGAGCAGTTCTTC
TRBD1	TRBJ2-7	TRBV30	-	CAWSVTGTGKDEQYF	TGTGCCTGGAGTGTAACCGGGACAGGGAAGGACGAGCAGTACTTC
-	TRBJ1-1	TRBV15	-	CATSRVRGWGTEAFF	TGTGCCACCAGCAGAGTAAGGGGATGGGGCACTGAAGCTTTCTTT
TRBD1	TRBJ2-3	TRBV30	-	CAWKGQGTDTQYF	TGTGCCTGGAAGGGACAGGGCACAGATACGCAGTATTTT
-	TRBJ1-5	TRBV28	once	CASSFPGDSNQPQHF	TGTGCCAGCAGTTTCCCAGGGGATAGCAATCAGCCCCAGCATTTT
TRBD1	TRBJ1-1	TRBV7-9	-	CASSRDRDTEAFF	TGTGCCAGCAGTCGCGACAGGGACACTGAAGCTTTCTTT
-	TRBJ2-6	TRBV30	once	CAWSYRDGANVLTF	TGTGCCTGGAGCTACAGGGACGGGGCCAACGTCCTGACTTTC
-	TRBJ2-3	TRBV19	-	CASSKGTFTDTQYF	TGTGCCAGTAGTAAGGGGACATTCACAGATACGCAGTATTTT
TRBD2	TRBJ2-2	TRBV7-9	-	CASSQLAGEGELFF	TGTGCCAGCAGCCAACTAGCGGGAGAGGGGGAGCTGTTTTTT
TRBD1	TRBJ2-7	TRBV19	-	CASSIGTGTYEQYF	TGTGCCAGTAGTATTGGGACAGGAACCTACGAGCAGTACTTC
-	TRBJ2-7	TRBV9	-	CASSGQTSNYEQYF	TGTGCCAGCAGCGGACAGACTAGTAACTACGAGCAGTACTTC
TRBD2	TRBJ2-7	TRBV7-3	-	CASSLREGEQYF	TGTGCCAGCAGCTTAAGGGAGGGCGAGCAGTACTTC
TRBD1	TRBJ2-3	TRBV6-1	-	CASSDRGLYTDTQYF	TGTGCCAGCAGTGACAGGGGGCTCTACACAGATACGCAGTATTTT